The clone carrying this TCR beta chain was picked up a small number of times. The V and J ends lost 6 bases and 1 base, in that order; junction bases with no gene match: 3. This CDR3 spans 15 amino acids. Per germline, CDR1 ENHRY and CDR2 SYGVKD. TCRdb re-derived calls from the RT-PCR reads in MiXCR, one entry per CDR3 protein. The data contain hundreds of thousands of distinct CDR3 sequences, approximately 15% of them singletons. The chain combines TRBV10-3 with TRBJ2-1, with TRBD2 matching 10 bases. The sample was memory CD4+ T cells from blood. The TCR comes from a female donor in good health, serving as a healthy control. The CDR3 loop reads CAISSSGGSYNEQFF. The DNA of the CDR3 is TGTGCCATCAGCTCTAGCGGGGGTTCCTACAATGAGCAGTTCTTC.